The next 6 T cell receptor beta chains were all read from a single sample in a study of T cell clonality in common variable immunodeficiency. Generated by immunoSEQ multiplex PCR, the TCRdb table keeps only in-frame clones and is missing some. The profile covers 50,000 to 70,000 clones, none occurring a single time. Sequencing used peripheral blood mononuclear cells. The origin of the receptors is a person between 18 and 69 years old in good health.

This clone was recorded at least ten times. Read sequence stops 3 residues before the CDR3 end, and the germline J gene provides the missing end. The V gene is TRBV5-1, the J gene TRBJ1-1, with D perhaps matching TRBD1 (6 bases). In germline, CDR1 is SGHRS, CDR2 YFSETQ. With 2 bases removed from V and 0 bases from J, the gap between germline ends came to 11 bases. The CDR3 sequence is 15 residues long. The CDR3 here is CASSLGGQMNTEAFF. The CDR3 DNA, read in part, is TGCGCCAGCAGCTTAGGGGGACAAATGAACACTGAA.

This clone was observed many times. The CDR3 end falls 3 residues outside the read, so it is completed with the germline J gene. This chain links TRBV19 with TRBJ1-1, with a tentative D call TRBD1 (6 bases). Trimming took 7 bases from V and 1 from J, leaving 10 bases between them. Germline V gene data show CDR1 as LNHDA and CDR2 as SQIVND (reference sequence). CDR3 length: 13 amino acids. CDR3 sequence: CASNPGENTEAFF. The part of the CDR3 DNA that was read is TGTGCCAGTAACCCAGGGGAGAACACTGAA.

In this sample, this clone turned up many times. The CDR3 extends 3 residues past the end of the read, so its final part is completed from the germline J gene. The V and J genes are TRBV12-3 or TRBV12-4 and TRBJ1-5; possibly TRBD1 for D (6 bases). Trimming pared 8 bases from V and 7 bases from J, leaving 18 bases between. The CDR3 sequence is 14 residues long. The covered CDR3 bases are TGTGCCAGCGGGGGGGGCGCTGAAAGGCAGCCC. It codes for CASGGGAERQP. The whole CDR3 protein reads CASGGGAERQPQHF.

This clone was seen many times. The sequenced fragment ends 3 residues before the CDR3 boundary, so the rest is inferred from the germline J gene. This specimen includes other DNA sequences encoding the same CDR3. This chain joins TRBV5-1 and TRBJ1-3, with TRBD1 as a possible D gene (6 bases). The ends were cut back, 4 bases at V and 0 bases at J, with 14 bases in the middle. This CDR3 is built from 16 residues. Germline-derived CDR1 and CDR2 are SGHRS and YFSETQ. The part of the CDR3 DNA that was read is TGCGCCAGCAGCGTGGACAGTCAGAGCTCTGGAAACACC. It is translated as CASSVDSQSSGNT. The full CDR3 sequence reads CASSVDSQSSGNTIYF.

This clone was observed many times. The CDR3 end lies 3 residues beyond the end of the read and is filled in from the germline J gene. The chain links TRBV7-2 to TRBJ2-2; possible D gene TRBD2, 5 bases. This CDR3 spans 13 amino acids. Germline V lookup: CDR1 SGHTA, CDR2 FQGNSA. The covered CDR3 bases are TGTGCCAGCAGCGCCGGACTCGGCGGAGAG. It translates to CASSAGLGGE. The entire CDR3 protein is CASSAGLGGELFF. Full variable domain (rest looked up from reference TRBV7-2 and TRBJ2-2): GAGVSQSPSNKVTEKGKDVELRCDPISGHTALYWYRQSLGQGLEFLIYFQGNSAPDKSGLPSDRFSAERTGGSVSTLTIQRTQQEDSAVYLCASSAGLGGELFFGEGSRLTVL.

This clone was seen repeatedly, ten times or more. From the germline J gene comes the end of the CDR3, since the read stops 3 residues before it. The chain has TRBV3-1 (or the pseudogene TRBV3-2) and TRBJ2-1, with 9 bases fitting TRBD2. The CDR3 length is 16 residues. Losses at the gene ends were 5 bases for V and 4 bases for J; bases not matched to a gene: 9. CDR1 and CDR2 (germline): LGHDT, YNNKEL (reference sequence). The CDR3 spells CASSGGVTSGYNEQFF. The CDR3 DNA, read in part, is TGTGCCAGCAGCGGAGGTGTTACTAGCGGGTACAATGAG.